This T cell receptor (beta chain) was found in a study of blood T cell repertoires in COVID-19. Study at large: The study drew acute and convalescent COVID-19 samples from the United States, Italy and Spain.

V lost 4 bases, J lost 5 bases, and 29 bases lay in between. This CDR3 contains 19 residues. Germline V gene data show CDR1 as SGHRS and CDR2 as YFSETQ. Produced via immunoSEQ multiplex PCR; TCRdb's table is partial and in-frame only. The sample lists about 80,000 clones, 65% to 90% occurring once. The chain employs TRBV5-1 and TRBJ2-3; maybe TRBD2 (5 bases). This receptor was obtained from a man aged 45 to 65 with COVID-19, enrolled during active disease. Sequencing was carried out using peripheral blood. CDR3 region: CASSPEGRRSPSLGDTQYF. The CDR3 DNA reads as TGCGCCAGCAGCCCCGAGGGTCGCCGTTCCCCCTCCCTAGGAGATACGCAGTATTTT.